A selection of T cell receptor beta chains follows, all from one sample in a study of CD8 T cells in Susac syndrome. TCRdb itself ran the immunoSEQ multiplex PCR reads through MiXCR, one entry per CDR3 protein. The sample records about 120,000 distinct CDR3 sequences, roughly 92% being singletons. What was sequenced was CD4+ T cells from PBMCs. These receptor sequences come from a human donor in good health. Each CDR3 is given without its conserved first and last residue. The D gene is left open where the match is weak.

TRBJ2-3	15	NA	TRBV25-1	ASSEWWAGGAPDTQY
TRBJ1-5	11	NA	TRBV29-1	SVGEVVNQPQH
TRBJ2-5	10	NA	TRBV29-1	SVGRYQETQY
TRBJ2-7	11	NA	TRBV28	ASSLFSSYEQY
TRBJ2-3	13	NA	TRBV2	ASIFGGPGTDTQY
TRBJ2-1	10	NA	TRBV19	ASSVRVEEQF
TRBJ2-1	11	NA	TRBV7-3	ASSLDHDNEQF
TRBJ2-1	11	NA	TRBV6-1	ASSGRADNEQF
TRBJ2-7	14	NA	TRBV9	ASTSSQTFPPYEQY
TRBJ2-7	12	TRBD2	TRBV15	ATSLTSGYYEQY
TRBJ2-7	12	NA	TRBV10-3	AISDLGQSNEQY
TRBJ2-2	11	NA	TRBV29-1	SASVIDTGELF
TRBJ2-7	9	NA	TRBV7-9	ASSRGDEQY
TRBJ1-1	13	NA	TRBV6-6	ASSYSNQMNTEAF
TRBJ2-1	10	NA	TRBV5-1	ASRSRGFEQF
TRBJ2-1	15	TRBD2	TRBV4-1	ASSQEGGLAPYNEQF
TRBJ1-2	11	NA	TRBV3-1	ASSRGGDYGYT
TRBJ2-5	13	NA	TRBV2	ASTKGEGRGETQY
TRBJ2-7	10	NA	TRBV6-6	ASSSVAYEQY
TRBJ1-2	12	NA	TRBV19	ASSPQSKGRGYT
TRBJ2-3	10	NA	TRBV25-1	ASSRGTDTQY
TRBJ1-1	12	NA	TRBV19	ASSMRDTNTEAF
TRBJ1-1	10	NA	TRBV30	AWRRLATEAF
TRBJ2-3	13	NA	TRBV27	ASSPGRGRKDTQY
TRBJ2-2	13	TRBD1	TRBV2	ASIRDRSNTGELF
TRBJ2-2	13	NA	TRBV7-8	ASSLSGVNTGELF
TRBJ2-5	16	NA	TRBV12-5	ASAKKGAQGGNQETQY
TRBJ2-1	13	TRBD2	TRBV19	ASSIGSGVYNEQF
TRBJ2-5	11	NA	TRBV19	ASSTGYQETQY
TRBJ1-2	12	TRBD1	TRBV18	ASSAGQEDYGYT
TRBJ2-7	10	NA	TRBV28	ASSSGLSEQY
TRBJ2-3	13	NA	TRBV5-1	ASSSSPSGTDTQY
TRBJ2-1	11	NA	TRBV7-9	ASSLTLGSEQF
TRBJ2-2	12	NA	TRBV6-2/TRBV6-3	ASSPGRNTGELF
TRBJ2-1	13	TRBD1	TRBV27	ASSFDRVAVNEQF
TRBJ2-7	11	TRBD2	TRBV3-1	ASSPREGYEQY
TRBJ2-7	13	TRBD2	TRBV7-2	ASSRTSASSYEQY
TRBJ2-2	12	TRBD2	TRBV6-1	AIFSGIHTGELF
TRBJ2-7	13	NA	TRBV3-1	ASSQEGGLLNEQY
TRBJ2-2	12	NA	TRBV29-1	SVLKGQNTGELF
TRBJ2-3	12	NA	TRBV27	ASSLMASSDTQY
TRBJ1-6	14	NA	TRBV27	ASSSLGGRESSPLH
TRBJ2-5	11	NA	TRBV12-3/TRBV12-4	ASSSRSAETQY
TRBJ1-2	13	NA	TRBV9	ASSVAAGTAYGYT
TRBJ1-2	12	TRBD1	TRBV19	ASSTVGQTYGYT
TRBJ2-7	11	NA	TRBV19	ASMSGQTDEQY
TRBJ1-2	12	TRBD1	TRBV29-1	SVDARDRGSGYT
TRBJ2-7	10	NA	TRBV10-3	AISESGYEQY
TRBJ2-5	9	NA	TRBV12-3/TRBV12-4	ASSKQETQY
TRBJ2-5	15	NA	TRBV19	ASSPKDYYMYQETQY